The entry below gives a single TCR beta chain sequence along with its context. This record comes from a study of blood T cell repertoires in COVID-19. Sequencing used immunoSEQ multiplex PCR; TCRdb keeps in-frame clones, though not all of them. The data contain about 87,000 clones, around three quarters of them singletons. The source of this sequence is a woman between 45 and 65 years old with acute or convalescent COVID-19. Sequenced: peripheral blood.

The CDR3: CASSEALAEWYNEQFF. The CDR3 nucleotides are TGTGCCAGCAGTGAAGCGCTGGCGGAGTGGTACAATGAGCAGTTCTTC. The chain joins TRBV2 to TRBJ2-1; unclear D gene. Germline assignment: CDR1 SNHLY and CDR2 FYNNEI. V was trimmed by 0 bases and J by 4 bases, leaving 13 bases between them. This CDR3 is 16 amino acids long. The full variable domain, completed using reference TRBV2 and TRBJ2-1, is EPEVTQTPSHQVTQMGQEVILRCVPISNHLYFYWYRQILGQKVEFLVSFYNNEISEKSEIFDDQFSVERPDGSNFTLKIRSTKLEDSAMYFCASSEALAEWYNEQFFGPGTRLTVL.